The T cell receptor (beta chain) described here comes from a study of blood T cell repertoires in COVID-19. The method was immunoSEQ multiplex PCR; TCRdb's version includes in-frame clones alone and lacks a portion of them. The sample includes about 170,000 clones, 84% of them seen just once. Per the germline V gene, CDR1 is MNHEY and CDR2 is SMNVEV (reference sequence). V was clipped by 3 bases and J by 3 bases, with 12 bases between them. This CDR3 region has 15 residues. The chain combines TRBV27 with TRBJ1-5; D is undetermined. The origin of this receptor is a man in his forties or fifties who had recovered from COVID-19. What was sequenced was PBMCs or T cells enriched from blood (not recorded which). CDR3 sequence (DNA): TGTGCCAGCAGTTTCTCAGGATCGGCCAATCAGCCCCAGCATTTT. Its protein product is CASSFSGSANQPQHF.